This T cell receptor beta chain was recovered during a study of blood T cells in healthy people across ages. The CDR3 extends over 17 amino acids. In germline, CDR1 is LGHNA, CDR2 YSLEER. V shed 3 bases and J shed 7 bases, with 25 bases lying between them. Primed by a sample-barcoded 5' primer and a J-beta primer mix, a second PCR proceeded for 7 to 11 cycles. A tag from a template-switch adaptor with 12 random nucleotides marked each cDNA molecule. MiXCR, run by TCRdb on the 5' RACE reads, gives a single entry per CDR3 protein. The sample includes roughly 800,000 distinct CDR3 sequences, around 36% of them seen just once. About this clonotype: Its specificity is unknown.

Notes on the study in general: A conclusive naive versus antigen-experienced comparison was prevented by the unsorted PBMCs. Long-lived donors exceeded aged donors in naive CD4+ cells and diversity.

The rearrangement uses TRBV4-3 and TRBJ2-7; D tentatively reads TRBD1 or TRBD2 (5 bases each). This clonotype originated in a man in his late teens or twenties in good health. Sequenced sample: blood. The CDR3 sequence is CASSQRVQGLELSEQYF. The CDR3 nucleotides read TGCGCCAGCAGCCAGAGGGTCCAGGGTCTCGAGTTGAGTGAGCAGTACTTC.